The rows below give T cell receptor beta chains drawn from one sample of a study of radiation and T cells in renal cell carcinoma. Clones were read by immunoSEQ multiplex PCR, and TCRdb kept only the in-frame ones, dropping some. The table lists 70,000 to 100,000 clones, 82% of them singletons. The sequences come from blood, collected from a patient whose treatment included radiotherapy and nephrectomy. Receptors were obtained from a man in his sixties with renal cell carcinoma. Both conserved end residues are part of each CDR3. Fields, in order: CDR3 protein, CDR3 DNA, V gene, CDR3 length, D gene, clone size, J gene. A D gene is named only where the DNA matches it firmly. Clone size is not always given. Where it is, it says once, few, many or a class for expanded clones.

CDR3aa: CASSPGGPYRPGETQYF
CDR3nt: TGTGCCAGCTCACCAGGGGGACCGTACAGGCCGGGCGAGACCCAGTACTTC
v_gene: TRBV18
len: 17
d_gene: .
abundance: .
j_gene: TRBJ2-5

CDR3aa: CASSPRVAGVVSYEQYF
CDR3nt: TGCGCCAGCAGCCCTCGCGTCGCAGGGGTTGTTTCCTACGAGCAGTACTTC
v_gene: TRBV5-1
len: 17
d_gene: .
abundance: .
j_gene: TRBJ2-7

CDR3aa: CATSRDVSSYNEQFF
CDR3nt: TGTGCCACCAGCCGGGACGTCAGCTCCTACAATGAGCAGTTCTTC
v_gene: TRBV15
len: 15
d_gene: .
abundance: .
j_gene: TRBJ2-1

CDR3aa: CASSLAPAGGDNEQFF
CDR3nt: TGCGCCAGCAGCTTGGCCCCAGCGGGAGGGGACAATGAGCAGTTCTTC
v_gene: TRBV5-1
len: 16
d_gene: TRBD2
abundance: .
j_gene: TRBJ2-1

CDR3aa: CASSPYRGRVETQYF
CDR3nt: TGTGCCAGCAGCCCGTACAGGGGGCGCGTGGAGACCCAGTACTTC
v_gene: TRBV7-8
len: 15
d_gene: TRBD1
abundance: .
j_gene: TRBJ2-5

CDR3aa: CASSYYTGGTNIQYF
CDR3nt: TGTGCCAGCAGTTACTACACCGGGGGGACCAACATTCAGTACTTC
v_gene: TRBV6-5
len: 15
d_gene: TRBD2
abundance: .
j_gene: TRBJ2-4

CDR3aa: CASSLPPRLAGVVDTQYF
CDR3nt: TGTGCCAGCAGCTTACCTCCCAGACTAGCGGGAGTGGTAGATACGCAGTATTTT
v_gene: TRBV7-2
len: 18
d_gene: TRBD2
abundance: once
j_gene: TRBJ2-3

CDR3aa: CASSPGAGGYTF
CDR3nt: TGTGCCAGCAGCCCGGGGGCAGGAGGCTACACCTTC
v_gene: TRBV7-2
len: 12
d_gene: .
abundance: .
j_gene: TRBJ1-2

CDR3aa: CASSLDGSPYEQYF
CDR3nt: TGTGCCAGCAGCTTGGACGGGAGCCCTTACGAGCAGTACTTC
v_gene: TRBV7-6
len: 14
d_gene: .
abundance: .
j_gene: TRBJ2-7

CDR3aa: CAAGQLNSGANVLTF
CDR3nt: TGTGCCGCGGGACAGCTAAACTCTGGGGCCAACGTCCTGACTTTC
v_gene: TRBV28
len: 15
d_gene: .
abundance: .
j_gene: TRBJ2-6

CDR3aa: CASSPPDRINQPQHF
CDR3nt: TGTGCCAGCAGCCCCCCGGACAGAATCAATCAGCCCCAGCATTTT
v_gene: TRBV7-9
len: 15
d_gene: .
abundance: .
j_gene: TRBJ1-5

CDR3aa: CASSPQRDRTGELFF
CDR3nt: TGTGCCAGCAGTCCCCAGCGGGATCGGACCGGGGAGCTGTTTTTT
v_gene: TRBV6-5
len: 15
d_gene: TRBD2
abundance: .
j_gene: TRBJ2-2

CDR3aa: CASSLWAPGHGKSYEQYF
CDR3nt: TGTGCCAGCAGTTTATGGGCCCCCGGACACGGGAAGTCCTACGAGCAGTACTTC
v_gene: TRBV28
len: 18
d_gene: .
abundance: .
j_gene: TRBJ2-7

CDR3aa: CASSLPGYEQFF
CDR3nt: TGTGCCAGCAGTTTACCCGGGTATGAGCAGTTCTTC
v_gene: TRBV28
len: 12
d_gene: .
abundance: .
j_gene: TRBJ2-1

CDR3aa: CASSLESVSYEQYF
CDR3nt: TGTGCCAGCAGCCTAGAGTCTGTCTCCTACGAGCAGTACTTC
v_gene: TRBV9
len: 14
d_gene: .
abundance: .
j_gene: TRBJ2-7

CDR3aa: CASSLNSWWTGDEAFF
CDR3nt: TGTGCCAGCAGCTTAAACTCGTGGTGGACAGGGGATGAAGCTTTCTTT
v_gene: TRBV7-2
len: 16
d_gene: TRBD1
abundance: .
j_gene: TRBJ1-1

CDR3aa: CASSQVGGTGAGELFF
CDR3nt: TGTGCCAGCAGCCAAGTCGGGGGGACAGGGGCCGGGGAGCTGTTTTTT
v_gene: TRBV4-2
len: 16
d_gene: TRBD1
abundance: .
j_gene: TRBJ2-2

CDR3aa: CARTGLADYNEQFF
CDR3nt: TGTGCCCGGACAGGACTAGCGGACTACAATGAGCAGTTCTTC
v_gene: TRBV27
len: 14
d_gene: TRBD2
abundance: .
j_gene: TRBJ2-1

CDR3aa: CASSVSGGLYEQYF
CDR3nt: TGTGCCAGCAGCGTAAGCGGAGGGCTCTACGAGCAGTACTTC
v_gene: TRBV9
len: 14
d_gene: .
abundance: .
j_gene: TRBJ2-7

CDR3aa: CASSQRVAGTRYEQYF
CDR3nt: TGTGCCAGCAGCCAAAGGGTGGCAGGGACCCGCTACGAGCAGTACTTC
v_gene: TRBV2
len: 16
d_gene: .
abundance: .
j_gene: TRBJ2-7

CDR3aa: CASSVGLVVYEQYF
CDR3nt: TGTGCCAGCAGTGTGGGACTAGTTGTCTACGAGCAGTACTTC
v_gene: TRBV6-1
len: 14
d_gene: TRBD2
abundance: .
j_gene: TRBJ2-7

CDR3aa: CASSVDGTGELFF
CDR3nt: TGCGCCAGCAGCGTGGACGGCACCGGGGAGCTGTTTTTT
v_gene: TRBV5-1
len: 13
d_gene: .
abundance: .
j_gene: TRBJ2-2